A single sample is the source of the 32 T cell receptor beta chains below, sequenced in a study of CD8+CD57+ T cells in acquired aplastic anemia. Profiles of TCR beta VDJ and CDR3 were generated from a genomic DNA template. TCRdb called the reads again in MiXCR, with one record for every CDR3 protein. The data contain around 130,000 distinct CDR3 sequences, 48% of them singletons. Sequenced input: sorted CD4+, CD8+, or CD8+CD57+ T cells (not recorded which) from PBMCs. Receptor source: a human donor in good health, serving as a control.

This clonotype was recorded at least ten times. The chain recombines TRBV4-2 with TRBJ2-5; 7 bases are a match to TRBD1. The V and J ends lost 6 bases and 3 bases, in that order; junction bases with no gene match: 7. Germline V lookup: CDR1 LGHNA, CDR2 YNFKEQ. The CDR3 extends over 14 amino acids. The CDR3 reads CASSRQGVEETQYF. The CDR3 DNA follows: TGTGCCAGCAGTCGACAGGGAGTTGAAGAGACCCAGTACTTC.

By its share, this clonotype is medium-sized. This chain links TRBV15 with TRBJ1-5, with D uncertain. The germline V and J ends were trimmed by 1 base and 0 bases, with 7 bases remaining between them. The CDR3 length is 15 residues. Germline-derived CDR1 and CDR2 are LNHNV and YYDKDF (reference sequence). CDR3 residues: CATSRATNSNQPQHF. DNA of the CDR3: TGTGCCACCAGCAGAGCAACTAATAGCAATCAGCCCCAGCATTTT.

This clonotype appeared many times. The chain is built from TRBV7-2 and TRBJ2-7; TRBD2 matches at 11 bases. Trimming took 4 bases from V and 3 from J; bases not matched to a gene: 8. Germline CDR1 SGHTA, CDR2 FQGNSA. The CDR3 totals 16 residues. CDR3 bases: TGTGCCAGCAGCTGGCAGGGGACTAGCGGATTCTACGAGCAGTACTTC. Amino acids: CASSWQGTSGFYEQYF.

Concerning this clonotype itself: Lacking the conserved final phenylalanine or tryptophan, this CDR3 likely reflects a read error. This chain links TRBV18 with TRBJ1-1, with 11 bases lining up with TRBD1. The CDR3 is 14 residues long. J gave up 4 bases and V 4 bases, and 2 bases lay outside the gene matches. Germline CDR1 reads KGHSH; CDR2 reads LQKENI. CDR3 DNA sequence: TGTGCCAGCTCACTTGGACAGGGGGCCACTGAAGCTTTCCTT. Amino acids: CASSLGQGATEAFL.

To note about this clonotype: A read error may explain this, as a much larger clone is one base away. This chain joins TRBV30 and TRBJ2-7, with D possibly TRBD1 on 7 matching bases. The CDR3 is 13 amino acids. Looked up from germline, CDR1 is GTSNPN and CDR2 is SVGIG (reference sequence). The CDR3 loop is CALEGAGSYGQYF. The CDR3 region has the DNA TGTGCCCTGGAGGGGGCGGGTTCCTACGGGCAGTACTTC.

This clonotype was recorded many times. CDR3 coding DNA: TGTGCCAGCAGTTCAGGCCCCTATGGTACCCACCACTATGGCTACACCTTC. This encodes CASSSGPYGTHHYGYTF. The V and J genes are TRBV12-3 or TRBV12-4 and TRBJ1-2, with D unresolved. This CDR3 contains 17 residues. Trimming took 4 bases from V and 3 from J, leaving 21 bases between them.

The table lists this clonotype with many counts. The gene calls are TRBV7-3 and TRBJ2-7; D is possibly TRBD1 (5 bases). Germline-derived CDR1 and CDR2 are SGHTA and FQGTGA. With 5 bases removed from V and 0 bases from J, the gap between germline ends came to 11 bases. The CDR3 sequence is 14 residues long. CDR3: CASSPGHSSYEQYF. CDR3 sequence (DNA): TGTGCCAGCAGCCCCGGACACAGCTCCTACGAGCAGTACTTC.

The genes are TRBV19 and TRBJ2-7, with D possibly matching TRBD2 (5 bases). The V end was cut by 4 bases, the J end by 9 bases, with 13 bases between. Germline assignment: CDR1 LNHDA and CDR2 SQIVND (reference sequence). The CDR3 loop spans 12 amino acids. CDR3 loop: CASSSPGFGQYF. The CDR3 DNA is TGTGCCAGTAGTAGTCCGGGGTTCGGGCAGTACTTC.

As regards this clonotype: A read error may account for a junction end that differs from germline. The chain links TRBV7-9 to TRBJ2-7; D perhaps matches TRBD1 (7 bases). Germline-derived CDR1 and CDR2 are SEHNR and FQNEAQ (reference sequence). CDR3 size: 14 residues. CDR3 loop: CASSQEPSGGQWNF. As DNA, the CDR3 is TGTGCCAGCAGCCAAGAACCTTCCGGGGGACAGTGGAACTTC.

The chain combines TRBV7-9 with TRBJ1-1, with D possibly matching TRBD1 (5 bases). V lost 6 bases and J lost 8, with 13 bases in between. Germline CDR1 and CDR2: SEHNR and FQNEAQ (reference sequence). This CDR3 region has 12 residues. The CDR3 reads CASSAKQEEAFF. The CDR3 coding sequence is TGTGCCAGCAGTGCAAAACAGGAAGAAGCTTTCTTT.

This clonotype was seen ten or more times. A much larger clone lies one base from this, so it may be a read error. The CDR3 sequence is CASRFSNTEAFF. CDR3 in DNA: TGTGCCAGCAGGTTTTCGAACACTGAAGCTTTCTTT. V and J are TRBV6-2 or TRBV6-3 and TRBJ1-1; the D is unclear. Looked up from germline, CDR1 is MNHEY and CDR2 is SVGEGT. The CDR3 sequence is 12 residues long. The V end lost 6 bases, the J end lost 1 base, and 6 bases lay between the germline ends.

This clonotype was counted between two and nine times. This sequence may be a read error, since a much larger clone differs from it by one base. This rearrangement joins TRBV4-1 to TRBJ1-2; 10 bases fit TRBD1. From germline, CDR1 is MGHRA and CDR2 YSYEKL. This CDR3 has 18 amino acids. Here the CDR3 DNA reads TGCGCCAGCAGCCACCCTTCGACAGGGGGCGATCAGGACTATGACTACACCTTC. Its protein product is CASSHPSTGGDQDYDYTF.

In its sample, this clonotype was seen once. The rearrangement uses TRBV10-1 and TRBJ1-6; no clear D. The CDR3 runs to 14 residues. Germline V gene sequence: CDR1 WNHNN, CDR2 SYGVQD (reference sequence). Trimming cost V 7 bases and J 9 bases, with 16 bases left between them. The CDR3 nucleotides read TGCGCCAGCAAAGCGGGCTCGGAAAGTTCACCCCTCCACTTT. It codes for CASKAGSESSPLHF.

The sample holds one count of this clonotype. The rearrangement uses TRBV10-2 and TRBJ2-7; D is unresolved. Per the germline V gene, CDR1 is WSHSY and CDR2 is SAAADI. The CDR3 extends over 12 amino acids. The V and J ends lost 5 bases and 1 base respectively, with 6 bases between them. The CDR3 region has the DNA TGCGCCAGCAGTAGGTCGTCCTACGAGCAGTACTTC. It is translated as CASSRSSYEQYF.

Note on this clonotype: An end of the junction differs from the germline gene, which may be a read error. V usage is TRBV10-3 and J usage is TRBJ2-3; 10 bases are shared with TRBD2. The CDR3 has 14 amino acids. CDR1 and CDR2 (germline): ENHRY, SYGVKD. The CDR3 DNA sequence: TGTGCCATCATGAGCGGGGGGGATGCAGATACCCAGGATTTT. Its protein is CAIMSGGDADTQDF.

Ten or more counts support this clonotype. V and J are TRBV19 and TRBJ1-2, with 8 positions matching TRBD1. This CDR3 spans 14 amino acids. Germline CDR1 and CDR2: LNHDA and SQIVND (reference sequence). V trimming: 9 bases; J trimming: 7 bases; junction bases outside the gene matches: 13. CDR3 loop: CASIVRTGFGGYTF. The CDR3 bases are TGTGCCAGCATCGTCCGGACAGGGTTCGGTGGCTACACCTTC.

The chain combines TRBV5-1 with TRBJ1-1; D gene uncertain. Germline V gives CDR1 SGHRS, CDR2 YFSETQ. The germline V and J ends were trimmed by 1 base and 6 bases, with 13 bases remaining between them. This CDR3 comprises 14 residues. CDR3 region: CASSLKGMTAEAFF. The CDR3 coding sequence is TGCGCCAGCAGCTTGAAAGGGATGACCGCTGAAGCTTTCTTT.

V gene TRBV24-1 combines with J gene TRBJ2-7; 9 bases agree with TRBD1. The CDR3 runs 15 residues. Germline lookup yields CDR1 KGHDR and CDR2 SFDVKD. The V segment lost 4 bases and the J segment 2 bases; nucleotides outside the gene matches: 5. The CDR3 DNA follows: TGTGCCACCAGTGAGCCGGGACAGGGACCCTACGAGCAGTACGTC. It yields the protein CATSEPGQGPYEQYV.

The chain recombines TRBV29-1 with TRBJ2-5; 8 bases align to TRBD2. This CDR3 has 14 residues. Per the germline V gene, CDR1 is SQVTM and CDR2 is ANQGSEA. V gave up 2 bases and J gave up 2 bases; unmatched junction bases: 4. The CDR3 bases are TGCAGCGTTGAATCACGGGGGGGACAAGAGACCCAGTACTTC. This translates into CSVESRGGQETQYF.

The rearrangement uses TRBV11-2 and TRBJ2-1; 8 bases fit TRBD2. Germline CDR1 SGHAT, CDR2 FQNNGV. V lost 2 bases and J lost 8; bases outside the gene matches: 11. The CDR3 is 16 residues long. DNA for the CDR3: TGTGCCAGCAGCTTATTTAGCGGGACTAGTGGGGATGAGCAGTTCTTC. Translated: CASSLFSGTSGDEQFF.

The chain is built from TRBV6-1 and TRBJ2-7; D is possibly TRBD1 (6 bases). The V and J ends lost 6 bases and 2 bases respectively, with 17 bases between them. The germline V gene encodes CDR1 MNHNS and CDR2 SASEGT. The CDR3 is 15 residues long. The DNA of the CDR3 is TGTGCCAGCAGGGATACGGACAGTCATACCTACGAGCAGTACTTC. Its protein is CASRDTDSHTYEQYF.

This clonotype appeared many times. The CDR3 reads CASSASVGYGYTF. CDR3 nucleotide sequence: TGTGCCAGCTCAGCTTCAGTTGGGTATGGCTACACCTTC. V usage is TRBV7-3 and J usage is TRBJ1-2; no firm D call. The CDR3 loop spans 13 amino acids. V lost 8 bases and J 5 bases, leaving 15 bases between the germline ends. CDR1 is SGHTA, CDR2 FQGTGA, per germline.

There are many counts of this clonotype. The V call is TRBV11-3, the J call TRBJ1-6; D is unresolved. V was shortened by 2 bases and J by 7 bases, with 9 bases between the two germline ends. The CDR3 contains 14 residues. CDR1 SGHNT and CDR2 YENEEA come from the germline V gene. CDR3 nucleotides: TGTGCCAGCAGCTTACTGATGGGAAATTCACCCCTCCACTTT. Translation: CASSLLMGNSPLHF.

This clonotype was seen ten or more times. This chain connects TRBV4-3 to TRBJ2-7; tentatively, D is TRBD1 or TRBD2 (5 bases each). CDR1 and CDR2 (germline): LGHNA, YSLEER. The CDR3 contains 15 residues. V lost 1 base to trimming and J lost 5 bases, with 15 bases between them. In DNA, the CDR3 is TGCGCCAGCAGCCAAGGAAGGGGACCCTTCCACGAGCAGTACTTC. As protein: CASSQGRGPFHEQYF.

The chain employs TRBV2 and TRBJ1-4; possibly TRBD1 for D (6 bases). CDR3 size: 14 residues. V was clipped by 3 bases and J by 8 bases, with 13 bases between them. Germline loops: CDR1 SNHLY, CDR2 FYNNEI. The CDR3 DNA follows: TGTGCCAGCAGTGATAACAGGGCAACCGAAAAACTGTTTTTT. As protein: CASSDNRATEKLFF.

This clonotype appeared many times. A single base separates this from a much larger clone, so it may be a read error. The chain recombines TRBV20-1 with TRBJ1-2; D might be TRBD1 (6 bases). The CDR3 sequence is 14 residues long. Germline CDR1 and CDR2: DFQATT and SNEGSKA (reference sequence). Trimming stripped 6 bases from V and 4 bases from J, with 18 bases between. This CDR3 reads CSALGAGGSYGYTF. The CDR3 nucleotides are TGCAGTGCCCTGGGGGCAGGTGGAAGCTATGGCTACACCTTC.

Points on this clonotype: A much larger clone differs by one base, so this may be a read error. The chain is built from TRBV12-3 or TRBV12-4 and TRBJ2-5; D not resolved. The J call may not be correct, given that the DNA end is closer to TRBJ2-1. CDR3 length equals 18 residues. CDR3 loop: CASSLARALFSPYNEQFF. The CDR3 DNA reads as TGTGCCAGCAGTTTAGCGAGAGCACTATTCAGCCCCTACAATGAGCAGTTCTTC.

The table lists this clonotype with many counts. The genes are TRBV14 and TRBJ1-6, with D possibly being TRBD1 (5 bases). Germline CDR1 reads SGHDN; CDR2 reads FVKESK. V lost 2 bases and J lost 9, with 14 bases in between. The CDR3 has 15 residues. CDR3 residues: CASSQQSGPSSPLHF. Here the CDR3 DNA reads TGTGCCAGCAGCCAACAGTCGGGACCGAGTTCACCCCTCCACTTT.

This chain connects TRBV2 to TRBJ1-1; 8 bases fit TRBD1. V was clipped by 3 bases and J by 4 bases; unmatched bases: 1. This CDR3 region has 13 residues. Germline V lookup: CDR1 SNHLY, CDR2 FYNNEI. In nucleotides, the CDR3 is TGTGCCAGCAGTGAGACAGGGGTCACTGAAGCTTTCTTT. This gives the protein CASSETGVTEAFF.

This clonotype came up once. A much larger clone differs by one base, so this may be a read error. V is TRBV12-3 or TRBV12-4 and J is TRBJ1-3; no clear D. The CDR3 is 15 amino acids. For the CDR3, the DNA is TGTGCCAGCAGTTCTCTGGGTGCAGGTGGAAACGCCATATATTTT. Translating it yields CASSSLGAGGNAIYF.

The chain couples TRBV25-1 to TRBJ2-2; D uncertain. The CDR3 is 15 amino acids. Germline V gives CDR1 MGHDK, CDR2 SYGVNS. The V gene lost 3 bases and the J gene lost 0 bases, with 8 bases spanning the gap. The chain's CDR3 is CASSDPQANTGELFF. CDR3 coding DNA: TGTGCCAGCAGTGACCCGCAAGCGAACACCGGGGAGCTGTTTTTT.

This clonotype was observed many times. The V call is TRBV11-1, the J call TRBJ2-2, with D perhaps matching TRBD1 (7 bases). V was shortened by 2 bases and J by 0 bases, with 16 bases between the two germline ends. The CDR3 loop spans 18 amino acids. Germline CDR1 reads SGHAT; CDR2 reads FQDESV (reference sequence). CDR3 sequence: CASSLRQGGIPNTGELFF. CDR3 coding DNA: TGTGCCAGCAGCTTACGACAGGGCGGGATACCGAACACCGGGGAGCTGTTTTTT.